This TCR beta chain was identified in a study of blood T cell repertoires in COVID-19. Study summary: The United States, Italy and Spain provided the acute and convalescent COVID-19 samples. Sources were T cells, B-cell-depleted T cells, or PBMCs; the material itself was cDNA or gDNA.

The V and J ends lost 3 bases and 1 base respectively, with 15 bases between them. The CDR3 is 15 amino acids. Looked up from germline, CDR1 is DFQATT and CDR2 is SNEGSKA (reference sequence). Original data processing: Amplified reference gene primers provided the basis for estimating nucleated cell counts. The protocol was immunoSEQ multiplex PCR, while the TCRdb copy is restricted to in-frame clones and leaves out a portion. The DNA gave D and trimming, while V, J and clone size come from that table. In the table there are roughly 180,000 clones, approximately 85% of which are singletons. Sample: peripheral blood. This receptor was obtained from a man aged 55 to 69 who had recovered from COVID-19. The chain combines TRBV20-1 with TRBJ1-1; possibly TRBD1 for D (6 bases). The CDR3 bases are TGCAGTGCTAGTCTTCCGGGGGGCAGGAACACTGAAGCTTTCTTT. Translating it yields CSASLPGGRNTEAFF.